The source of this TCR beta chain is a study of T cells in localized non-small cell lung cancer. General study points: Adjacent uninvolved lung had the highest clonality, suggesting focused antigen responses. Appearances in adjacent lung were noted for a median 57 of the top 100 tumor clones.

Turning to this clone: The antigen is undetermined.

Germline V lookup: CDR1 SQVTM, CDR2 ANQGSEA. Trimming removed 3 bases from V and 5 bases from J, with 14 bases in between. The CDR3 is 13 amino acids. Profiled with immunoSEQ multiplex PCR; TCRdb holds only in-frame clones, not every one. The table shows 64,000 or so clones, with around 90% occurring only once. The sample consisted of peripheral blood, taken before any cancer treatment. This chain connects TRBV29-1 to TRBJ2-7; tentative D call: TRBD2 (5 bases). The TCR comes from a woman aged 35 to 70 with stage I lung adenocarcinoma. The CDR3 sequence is CSVDGKVGDEQYF. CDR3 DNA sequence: TGCAGCGTTGATGGCAAGGTGGGAGACGAGCAGTACTTC.